The entry below gives a single TCR beta chain sequence along with its context. Its matching antigen is unknown. The entry originates in a study of monozygotic twins with cystic fibrosis. Findings and limits, study-wide: J usage was most co-twin-similar in 8 of 16 pairs, V in 13.

Using immunoSEQ multiplex PCR, the repertoire was profiled, and TCRdb retains in-frame clones only, with some absent. Of thousands of clones listed, 94% are singletons. The V segment lost 4 bases and the J segment 6 bases; nucleotides outside the gene matches: 7. Germline CDR1 reads SGHVS; CDR2 reads FQNEAQ. The CDR3 covers 15 residues. Material for sequencing was blood. This TCR came from a boy aged 2 to 10 with cystic fibrosis. This chain uses TRBV7-8 with TRBJ1-4, with TRBD1 identical over 8 bases. CDR3 residues: CASSSQTGDHEKLFF. Written as DNA, the CDR3 is TGTGCCAGCAGCTCTCAGACAGGGGATCATGAAAAACTGTTTTTT.